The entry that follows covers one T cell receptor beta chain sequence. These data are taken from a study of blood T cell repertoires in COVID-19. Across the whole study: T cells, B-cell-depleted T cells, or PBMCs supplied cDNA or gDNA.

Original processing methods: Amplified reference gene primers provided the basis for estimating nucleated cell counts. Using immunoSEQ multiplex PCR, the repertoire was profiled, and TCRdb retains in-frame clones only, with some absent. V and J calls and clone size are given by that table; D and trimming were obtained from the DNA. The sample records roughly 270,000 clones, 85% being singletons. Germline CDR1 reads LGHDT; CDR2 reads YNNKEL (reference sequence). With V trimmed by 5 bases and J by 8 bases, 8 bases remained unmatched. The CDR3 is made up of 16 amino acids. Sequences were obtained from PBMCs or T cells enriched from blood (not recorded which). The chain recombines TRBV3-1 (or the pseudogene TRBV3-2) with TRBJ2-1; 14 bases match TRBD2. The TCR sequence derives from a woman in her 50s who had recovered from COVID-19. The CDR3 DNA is TGTGCCAGCAGCTCCTTGGGACTAGCGGGAGATGATGAGCAGTTCTTC. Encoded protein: CASSSLGLAGDDEQFF.